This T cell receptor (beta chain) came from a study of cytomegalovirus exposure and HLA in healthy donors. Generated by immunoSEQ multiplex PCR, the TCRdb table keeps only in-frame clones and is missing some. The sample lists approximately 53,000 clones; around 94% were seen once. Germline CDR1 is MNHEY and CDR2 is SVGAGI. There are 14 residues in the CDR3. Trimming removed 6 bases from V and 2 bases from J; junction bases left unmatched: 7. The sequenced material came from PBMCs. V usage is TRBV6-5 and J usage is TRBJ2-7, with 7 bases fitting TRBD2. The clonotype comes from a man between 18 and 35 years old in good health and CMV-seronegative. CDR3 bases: TGTGCCAGCAGCCGGGAGGACGGGACCTACGAGCAGTACTTC. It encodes CASSREDGTYEQYF.